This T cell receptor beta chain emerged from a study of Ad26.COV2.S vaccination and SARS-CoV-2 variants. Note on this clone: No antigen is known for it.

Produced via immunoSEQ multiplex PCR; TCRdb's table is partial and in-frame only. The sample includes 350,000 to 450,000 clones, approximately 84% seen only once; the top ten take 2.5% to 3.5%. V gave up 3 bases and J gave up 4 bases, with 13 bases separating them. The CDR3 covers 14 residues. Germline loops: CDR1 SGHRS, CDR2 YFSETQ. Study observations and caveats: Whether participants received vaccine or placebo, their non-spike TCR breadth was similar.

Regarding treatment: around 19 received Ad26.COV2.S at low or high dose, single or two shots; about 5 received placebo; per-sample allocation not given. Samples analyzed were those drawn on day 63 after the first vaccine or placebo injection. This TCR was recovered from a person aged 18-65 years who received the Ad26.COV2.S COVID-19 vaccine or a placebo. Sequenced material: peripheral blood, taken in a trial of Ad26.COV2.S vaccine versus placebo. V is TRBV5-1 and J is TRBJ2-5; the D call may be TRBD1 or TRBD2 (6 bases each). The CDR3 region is CASSWGDITETQYF. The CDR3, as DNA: TGCGCCAGCAGCTGGGGGGACATTACAGAGACCCAGTACTTC.